These 18 T cell receptor beta chains came from one sample sequenced in a study of cytomegalovirus exposure and HLA in healthy donors. The PCR contained 60 Vbeta and 13 Jbeta primers. Clones were read by immunoSEQ multiplex PCR, and TCRdb kept only the in-frame ones, dropping some. The sample consists of more than 95,000 clones, 81% of them appearing once. Sample: PBMCs. The receptors were sampled from a young man in good health and CMV-seropositive.

This rearrangement joins TRBV4-3 to TRBJ1-2; 7 bases map to TRBD1. Germline loops: CDR1 LGHNA, CDR2 YSLEER. Trimming at V came to 7 bases and at J to 5 bases, leaving 10 bases not matched to a gene. This CDR3 comprises 14 residues. The CDR3 here is CASTKQGSGYGYTF. In nucleotides, the CDR3 is TGCGCCAGCACCAAACAGGGGAGTGGGTATGGCTACACCTTC.

The chain links TRBV5-8 to TRBJ1-1; D perhaps matches TRBD1 (6 bases). With 1 base removed from V and 6 bases from J, the gap between germline ends came to 10 bases. Germline CDR1 SGHTS, CDR2 YDEGEE. The CDR3 is 13 residues long. The chain's CDR3 is CASSLNRASEAFF. DNA for the CDR3: TGTGCCAGCAGCTTGAACAGGGCCTCTGAAGCTTTCTTT.

The count of this clone is one. The V call is TRBV6-5, the J call TRBJ2-3, with D hard to call. V was shortened by 0 bases and J by 1 base, with 8 bases between the two germline ends. CDR1 MNHEY and CDR2 SVGAGI come from the germline V gene. The CDR3 sequence is 15 residues long. CDR3 region: CASSYSNLGTDTQYF. In DNA form, the CDR3 reads TGTGCCAGCAGTTACTCGAATCTAGGCACAGATACGCAGTATTTT.

The chain uses TRBV30 and TRBJ2-3; 8 bases match TRBD2. V was pared by 8 bases and J by 6 bases, with 10 bases of the junction left unmatched. CDR3 length equals 13 residues. The germline V gene has CDR1 GTSNPN and CDR2 SVGIG (reference sequence). CDR3: CARRGAGVDTQYF. CDR3 DNA: TGTGCCAGGCGGGGGGCCGGGGTGGATACGCAGTATTTT.

The rearrangement joins TRBV7-6 to TRBJ1-2; 7 bases match TRBD1. The V and J ends lost 2 bases and 7 bases, in that order; junction bases with no gene match: 10. Germline V CDR1 and CDR2: SGHVS, FNYEAQ. The CDR3 has 15 residues. In DNA form, the CDR3 reads TGTGCCAGCAGCTTATTTTCCGAAGCAGGGGGTGGCTACACCTTC. Translation: CASSLFSEAGGGYTF.

CDR3: CASSRDRNSPLHF. The CDR3 region has the DNA TGTGCCAGCAGCAGGGACAGAAATTCACCCCTCCACTTT. The chain uses TRBV5-4 and TRBJ1-6; 7 bases map to TRBD1. From germline, CDR1 is SGHNT and CDR2 YYREEE (reference sequence). Trimming removed 4 bases from V and 7 bases from J; junction bases left unmatched: 2. This CDR3 region has 13 residues.

This clone was recorded a few times. The genes are TRBV2 and TRBJ1-3; D not resolved. The germline gives CDR1 SNHLY, CDR2 FYNNEI. The CDR3 totals 15 residues. The V and J ends lost 6 bases and 0 bases respectively, with 12 bases between them. The CDR3 DNA reads as TGTGCCAGCAGGGAGGTCCATTCCTCTGGAAACACCATATATTTT. Translation gives CASREVHSSGNTIYF.

The chain joins TRBV30 to TRBJ1-4; no reliable D call. The germline V gene has CDR1 GTSNPN and CDR2 SVGIG (reference sequence). The germline V and J ends were trimmed by 5 bases and 6 bases, with 10 bases remaining between them. CDR3 size: 12 residues. The CDR3, as DNA: TGTGCCTGGGCCCGAGCACATGAAAAACTGTTTTTT. This codes for CAWARAHEKLFF.

The chain couples TRBV6-6 to TRBJ1-3, with 8 bases aligning to TRBD1. Germline V gene sequence: CDR1 MNHNY, CDR2 SVGAGI (reference sequence). This CDR3 spans 16 amino acids. With V trimmed by 6 bases and J by 3 bases, 10 bases remained unmatched. The CDR3 bases are TGTGCCAGCAGATACACGACGGGACAGGTTGGAAACACCATATATTTT. This translates into CASRYTTGQVGNTIYF.

This rearrangement joins TRBV10-3 to TRBJ2-6; 8 bases agree with TRBD1. Trimming at V came to 0 bases and at J to 0 bases, leaving 10 bases not matched to a gene. This CDR3 comprises 20 residues. Germline CDR1 and CDR2: ENHRY and SYGVKD. For the CDR3, the DNA is TGTGCCATCAGTGAGTCCCCCGTGGACAGGGAAAGCTCTGGGGCCAACGTCCTGACTTTC. It translates to CAISESPVDRESSGANVLTF.

V gene TRBV2 combines with J gene TRBJ2-1; 9 nucleotides agree with TRBD1. The CDR3 is 15 amino acids. The V gene's germline CDR1 is SNHLY and CDR2 FYNNEI. V lost 6 bases, J lost 6 bases, and 9 bases stayed unmatched. CDR3 sequence reads: CASSGGTGFANEQFF. For the CDR3, the DNA is TGTGCCAGCAGCGGTGGGACAGGGTTCGCCAATGAGCAGTTCTTC.

The chain employs TRBV30 and TRBJ2-3; 11 bases are shared with TRBD2. Trimming took 1 base from V and 0 from J; bases not matched to a gene: 0. The CDR3 is 15 amino acids. Germline-derived CDR1 and CDR2 are GTSNPN and SVGIG (reference sequence). CDR3 coding DNA: TGTGCCTGGAGTGGGACTAGCGGGAGCACAGATACGCAGTATTTT. Translating gives CAWSGTSGSTDTQYF.

V gene TRBV5-1 combines with J gene TRBJ2-3; 10 bases fit TRBD2. J lost 5 bases, V lost 2 bases, and 11 bases had no gene match. The CDR3 contains 17 residues. Germline V gives CDR1 SGHRS, CDR2 YFSETQ. The CDR3 loop reads CASSLGAGGPLLDTQYF. The CDR3 DNA is TGCGCCAGCAGCTTAGGAGCGGGAGGGCCCTTGTTAGATACGCAGTATTTT. Drawing the rest from reference TRBV5-1 and TRBJ2-3, the complete variable domain is KAGVTQTPRYLIKTRGQQVTLSCSPISGHRSVSWYQQTPGQGLQFLFEYFSETQRNKGNFPGRFSGRQFSNSRSEMNVSTLELGDSALYLCASSLGAGGPLLDTQYFGPGTRLTVL.

This chain links TRBV6-5 with TRBJ1-6; D is unresolved. Trimming cost V 2 bases and J 8 bases, with 10 bases left between them. The CDR3 runs to 14 residues. The germline V gene has CDR1 MNHEY and CDR2 SVGAGI. CDR3 region: CASSYGREYSPLHF. The CDR3, as DNA: TGTGCCAGCAGTTACGGTAGGGAGTATTCACCCCTCCACTTT.

The sample holds one count of this clone. The gene calls are TRBV9 and TRBJ1-2, with 8 bases matching TRBD1. The CDR3 is 14 residues long. Trimming took 4 bases from V and 4 from J; bases not matched to a gene: 6. Germline loops: CDR1 SGDLS, CDR2 YYNGEE. This CDR3 reads CASSQGQAVYGYTF. CDR3 coding DNA: TGTGCCAGCAGCCAGGGACAGGCGGTCTATGGCTACACCTTC.

This rearrangement joins TRBV28 to TRBJ1-6, with no clear D. Trimming stripped 8 bases from V and 10 bases from J, with 9 bases between. Germline CDR1 MDHEN, CDR2 SYDVKM. This CDR3 has 11 residues. In DNA form, the CDR3 reads TGTGCCAGCTCGAGCACCTCACCCCTCCACTTT. This sequence encodes CASSSTSPLHF.

This clone is labeled medium-sized (0.01 to 0.1%). This chain joins TRBV25-1 and TRBJ2-7, with 7 bases aligning to TRBD1. V was clipped by 10 bases and J by 1 base; unmatched bases: 7. The CDR3 extends over 13 amino acids. CDR1 MGHDK and CDR2 SYGVNS come from the germline V gene. The DNA of the CDR3 is TGTGCCACCCTGGGGACAGTTTCCTACGAGCAGTACTTC. The encoded protein is CATLGTVSYEQYF.

The rearrangement links TRBV30 to TRBJ1-1, with D possibly matching TRBD1 (6 bases). The germline V and J ends were trimmed by 2 bases and 6 bases, with 19 bases remaining between them. Germline-derived CDR1 and CDR2 are GTSNPN and SVGIG (reference sequence). This CDR3 contains 15 residues. Here the CDR3 reads CAWSTPVFRGSEAFF. CDR3 DNA: TGTGCCTGGAGTACCCCCGTTTTTAGGGGGTCTGAAGCTTTCTTT.